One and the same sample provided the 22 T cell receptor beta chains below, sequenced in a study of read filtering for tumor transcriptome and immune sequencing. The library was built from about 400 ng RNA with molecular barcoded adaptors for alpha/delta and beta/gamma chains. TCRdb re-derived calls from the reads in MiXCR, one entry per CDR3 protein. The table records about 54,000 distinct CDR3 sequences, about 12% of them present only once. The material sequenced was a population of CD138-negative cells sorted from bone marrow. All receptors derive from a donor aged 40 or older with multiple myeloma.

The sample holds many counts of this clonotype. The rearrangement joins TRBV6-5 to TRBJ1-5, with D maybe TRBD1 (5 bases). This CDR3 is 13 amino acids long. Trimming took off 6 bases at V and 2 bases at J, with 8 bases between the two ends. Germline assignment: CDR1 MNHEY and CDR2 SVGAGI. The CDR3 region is CASRGGGNQPQHF. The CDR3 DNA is TGTGCCAGCAGGGGAGGGGGCAATCAGCCCCAGCATTTT.

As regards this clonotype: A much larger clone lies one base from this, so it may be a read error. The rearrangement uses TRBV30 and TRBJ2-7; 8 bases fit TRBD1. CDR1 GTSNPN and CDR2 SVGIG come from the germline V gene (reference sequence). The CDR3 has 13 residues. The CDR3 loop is CAWDGQGSYGQYF. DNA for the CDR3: TGTGCCTGGGACGGACAGGGTTCCTACGGGCAGTACTTC.

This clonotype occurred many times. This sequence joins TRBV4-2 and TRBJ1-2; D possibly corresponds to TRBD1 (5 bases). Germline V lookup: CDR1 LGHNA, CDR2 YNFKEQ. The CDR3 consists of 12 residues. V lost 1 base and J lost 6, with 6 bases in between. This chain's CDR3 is CASSQGGDGYTF. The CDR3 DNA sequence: TGTGCCAGCAGCCAAGGGGGCGATGGCTACACCTTC.

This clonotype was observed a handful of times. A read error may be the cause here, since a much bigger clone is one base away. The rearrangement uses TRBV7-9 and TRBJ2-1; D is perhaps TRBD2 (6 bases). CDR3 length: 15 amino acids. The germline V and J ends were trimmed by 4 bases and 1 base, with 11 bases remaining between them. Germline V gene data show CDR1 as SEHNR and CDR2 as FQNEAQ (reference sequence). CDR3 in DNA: TGTGCCAGCAGCTCAATAGCGGTATCCTACAATGAGCAGTTCTTC. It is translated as CASSSIAVSYNEQFF.

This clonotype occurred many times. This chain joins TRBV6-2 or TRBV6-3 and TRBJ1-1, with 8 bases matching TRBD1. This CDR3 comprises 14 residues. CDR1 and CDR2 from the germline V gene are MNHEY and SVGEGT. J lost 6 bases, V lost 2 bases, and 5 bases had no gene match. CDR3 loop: CASSYPGQGSEAFF. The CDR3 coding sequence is TGTGCCAGCAGTTACCCAGGACAGGGTTCTGAAGCTTTCTTT.

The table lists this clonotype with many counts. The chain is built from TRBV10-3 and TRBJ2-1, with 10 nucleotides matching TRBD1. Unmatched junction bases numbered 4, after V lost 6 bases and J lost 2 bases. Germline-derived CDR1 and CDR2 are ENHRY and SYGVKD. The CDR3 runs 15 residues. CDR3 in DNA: TGTGCCATCAGGGCCGGGACAGGGGCCTACAATGAGCAGTTCTTC. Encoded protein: CAIRAGTGAYNEQFF.

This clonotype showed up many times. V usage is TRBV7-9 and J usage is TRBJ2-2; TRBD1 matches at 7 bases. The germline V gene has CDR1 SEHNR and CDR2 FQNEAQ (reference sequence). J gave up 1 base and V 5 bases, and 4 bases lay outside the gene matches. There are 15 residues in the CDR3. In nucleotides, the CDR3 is TGTGCCAGCAGCGTAAGACAGGGGAACACCGGGGAGCTGTTTTTT. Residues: CASSVRQGNTGELFF.

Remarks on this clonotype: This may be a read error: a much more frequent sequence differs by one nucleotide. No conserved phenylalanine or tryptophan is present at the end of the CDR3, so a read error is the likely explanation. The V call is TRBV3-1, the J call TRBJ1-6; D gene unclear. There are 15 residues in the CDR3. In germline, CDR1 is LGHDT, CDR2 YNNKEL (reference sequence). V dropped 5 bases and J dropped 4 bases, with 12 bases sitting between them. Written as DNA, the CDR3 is TGTGCCAGCAGCTTCCGGGCGGGGTATAATTCACCCCTCCACTCT. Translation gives CASSFRAGYNSPLHS.

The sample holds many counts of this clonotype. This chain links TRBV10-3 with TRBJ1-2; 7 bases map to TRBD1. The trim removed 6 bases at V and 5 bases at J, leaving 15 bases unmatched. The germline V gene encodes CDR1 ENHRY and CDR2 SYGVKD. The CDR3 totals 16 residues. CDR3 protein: CAIREGQHTILYGYTF. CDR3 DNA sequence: TGTGCCATCAGGGAGGGACAGCATACGATACTATATGGCTACACCTTC.

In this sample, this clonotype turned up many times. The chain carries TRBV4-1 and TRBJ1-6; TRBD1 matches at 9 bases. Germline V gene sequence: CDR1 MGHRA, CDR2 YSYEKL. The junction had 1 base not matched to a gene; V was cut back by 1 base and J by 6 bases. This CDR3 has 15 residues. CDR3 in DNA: TGCGCCAGCAGCCAAGGGACAGGGGCTAATTCACCCCTCCACTTT. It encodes CASSQGTGANSPLHF.

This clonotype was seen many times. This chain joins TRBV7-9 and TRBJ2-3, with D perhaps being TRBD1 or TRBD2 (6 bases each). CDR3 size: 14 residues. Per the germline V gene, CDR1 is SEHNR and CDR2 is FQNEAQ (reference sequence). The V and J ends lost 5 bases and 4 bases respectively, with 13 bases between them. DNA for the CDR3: TGTGCCAGCAGCACAGGGACTTTGTCAGATACGCAGTATTTT. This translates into CASSTGTLSDTQYF.

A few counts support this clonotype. The CDR3: CSALVTTSGEAYEQYF. As DNA, the CDR3 is TGCAGTGCTCTAGTAACTACTAGCGGGGAGGCCTACGAGCAGTACTTC. V usage is TRBV20-1 and J usage is TRBJ2-7; 10 bases map to TRBD2. V gave up 5 bases and J gave up 2 bases; unmatched junction bases: 12. This CDR3 is built from 16 residues. Per the germline V gene, CDR1 is DFQATT and CDR2 is SNEGSKA (reference sequence).

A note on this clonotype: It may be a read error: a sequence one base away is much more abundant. This CDR3 reads CASSSGTLVKNIQYF. The CDR3 DNA reads as TGTGCCAGCAGCTCAGGGACACTAGTCAAAAACATTCAGTACTTC. This chain links TRBV7-2 with TRBJ2-4; D is possibly TRBD1 (6 bases). Trimming took off 4 bases at V and 3 bases at J, with 13 bases between the two ends. CDR3 length equals 15 residues. In germline, CDR1 is SGHTA, CDR2 FQGNSA.

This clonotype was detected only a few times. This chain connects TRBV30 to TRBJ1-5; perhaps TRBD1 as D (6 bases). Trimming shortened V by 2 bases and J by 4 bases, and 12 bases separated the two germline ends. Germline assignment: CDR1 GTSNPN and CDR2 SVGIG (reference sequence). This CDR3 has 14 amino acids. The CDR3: CAWSLEGGNQPQHF. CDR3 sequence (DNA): TGTGCCTGGAGTCTCGAGGGGGGTAATCAGCCCCAGCATTTT.

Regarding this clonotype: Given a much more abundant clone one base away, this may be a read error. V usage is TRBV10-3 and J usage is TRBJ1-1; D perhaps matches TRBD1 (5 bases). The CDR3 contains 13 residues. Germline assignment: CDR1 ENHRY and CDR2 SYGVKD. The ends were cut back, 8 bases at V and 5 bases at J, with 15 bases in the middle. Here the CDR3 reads CAIGTGAETEAFF. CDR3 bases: TGTGCCATCGGAACCGGGGCAGAGACTGAAGCTTTCTTT.

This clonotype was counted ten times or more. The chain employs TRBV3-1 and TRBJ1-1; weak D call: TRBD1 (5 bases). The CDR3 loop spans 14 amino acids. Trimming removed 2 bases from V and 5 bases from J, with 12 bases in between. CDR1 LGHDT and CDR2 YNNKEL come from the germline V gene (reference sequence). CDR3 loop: CASSQRDSGTEAFF. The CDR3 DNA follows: TGTGCCAGCAGCCAACGTGACAGCGGAACTGAAGCTTTCTTT.

In DNA, the CDR3 is TGTGCCAGCAGACCAGGGGGCGCCAGCGGGAATGCCGTCCCTTATTTATACAATGAGCAGTTCTTC. It is translated as CASRPGGASGNAVPYLYNEQFF. This chain uses TRBV7-9 with TRBJ2-1; D might be TRBD1 (8 bases). V was trimmed by 6 bases and J by 4 bases, leaving 37 bases between them. Germline values: CDR1 SEHNR, CDR2 FQNEAQ (reference sequence). The CDR3 runs 22 residues.

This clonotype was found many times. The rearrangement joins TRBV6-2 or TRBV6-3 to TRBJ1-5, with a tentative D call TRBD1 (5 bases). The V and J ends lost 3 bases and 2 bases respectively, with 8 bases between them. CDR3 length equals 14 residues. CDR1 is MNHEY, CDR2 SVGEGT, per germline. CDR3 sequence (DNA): TGTGCCAGCAGTTATTGGGACGGCAATCAGCCCCAGCATTTT. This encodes CASSYWDGNQPQHF.

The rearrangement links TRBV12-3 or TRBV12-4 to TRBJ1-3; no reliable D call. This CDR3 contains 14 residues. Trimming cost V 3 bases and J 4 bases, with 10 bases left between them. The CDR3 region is CASSFAESGNTIYF. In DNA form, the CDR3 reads TGTGCCAGCAGTTTTGCGGAGTCCGGAAACACCATATATTTT.

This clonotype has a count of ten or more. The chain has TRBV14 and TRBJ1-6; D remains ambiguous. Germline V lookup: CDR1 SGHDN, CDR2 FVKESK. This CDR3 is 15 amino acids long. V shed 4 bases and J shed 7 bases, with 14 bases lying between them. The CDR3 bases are TGTGCCAGCAGCCCTATAGACCTGGGGAATTCACCCCTCCACTTT. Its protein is CASSPIDLGNSPLHF.

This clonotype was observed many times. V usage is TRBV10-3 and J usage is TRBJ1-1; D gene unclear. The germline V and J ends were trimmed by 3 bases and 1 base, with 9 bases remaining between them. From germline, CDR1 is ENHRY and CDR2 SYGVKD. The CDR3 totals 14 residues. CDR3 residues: CAISDGQSNTEAFF. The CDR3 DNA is TGTGCCATCAGTGATGGGCAGTCGAACACTGAAGCTTTCTTT.

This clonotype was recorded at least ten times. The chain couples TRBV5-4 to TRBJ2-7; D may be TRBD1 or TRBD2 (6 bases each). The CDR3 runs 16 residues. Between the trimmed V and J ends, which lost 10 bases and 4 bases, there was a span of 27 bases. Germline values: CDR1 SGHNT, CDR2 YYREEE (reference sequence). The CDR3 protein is CALKSGAGDLSYEQYF. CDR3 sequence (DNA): TGTGCCTTAAAATCGGGGGCAGGCGACCTCAGTTACGAGCAGTACTTC.